What follows are 22 T cell receptor beta chains derived from one specimen sequenced in a study of low-dose radiotherapy and immunotherapy resistance in tumors. Time point denoted: before trial treatment. First-strand cDNA relied on TRAV- and TRBV-specific primers spanning alpha and beta chains. Both a constant-region primer and a V-primer adapter served to amplify TCRs across about 20 PCR cycles. TCRdb recomputed calls from the reads with MiXCR, one row per CDR3 protein. The sample has fewer than 90,000 distinct CDR3 sequences, around 18% seen once. Sequenced material: PBMCs, taken before treatment. Receptors originate from a male donor with prostate cancer.

The sample holds many counts of this clonotype. The chain employs TRBV3-1 and TRBJ1-4; TRBD1 aligns across 9 bases. This CDR3 comprises 16 residues. V shed 1 base, J shed 10 bases, and the junction held 10 bases outside the gene matches. Germline CDR1 and CDR2: LGHDT and YNNKEL (reference sequence). CDR3 sequence (DNA): TGTGCCAGCAGCCAAGTTCGGGGACAGGGCTCCGGAAAACTGTTTTTT. Residues: CASSQVRGQGSGKLFF.

This clonotype was seen many times. The chain uses TRBV6-1 and TRBJ1-2; 7 nucleotides align to TRBD1. Germline CDR1 is MNHNS and CDR2 is SASEGT. CDR3 size: 15 residues. Germline trimming cut 0 bases from V and 2 bases from J; bases unmatched to any gene: 3. CDR3: CASSEAGQPNYGYTF. In nucleotides, the CDR3 is TGTGCCAGCAGTGAAGCGGGACAGCCGAACTATGGCTACACCTTC.

This clonotype was seen at least ten times. The chain recombines TRBV12-3 or TRBV12-4 with TRBJ1-1; the D is unclear. Between the trimmed V and J ends, which lost 7 bases and 1 base, there was a span of 16 bases. The CDR3 length is 15 residues. Here the CDR3 reads CASKEPKEGNTEAFF. The DNA for the CDR3 is TGTGCCAGCAAGGAGCCTAAGGAGGGGAACACTGAAGCTTTCTTT.

This clonotype was counted at least ten times. The chain employs TRBV28 and TRBJ2-7; 15 bases are a match to TRBD2. V was pared by 7 bases and J by 4 bases, with 11 bases of the junction left unmatched. This CDR3 spans 17 amino acids. The germline V gene has CDR1 MDHEN and CDR2 SYDVKM. CDR3 in DNA: TGTGCCAGCACGGACAGAGGGGGACTAGCGGGAGGTTACGAGCAGTACTTC. Translation: CASTDRGGLAGGYEQYF.

This clonotype was found many times. The J gene is TRBJ1-6, the V gene TRBV20-1; 7 positions agree with TRBD1. Per the germline V gene, CDR1 is DFQATT and CDR2 is SNEGSKA (reference sequence). The CDR3 loop spans 14 amino acids. After removal of 1 base from V and 8 bases from J, the junction contained 5 bases not matched to a gene. CDR3 sequence: CSARARGRDSPLHF. In nucleotides, the CDR3 is TGCAGTGCTAGAGCAAGGGGGCGGGATTCACCCCTCCACTTT.

This clonotype was seen at least ten times. V and J are TRBV5-4 and TRBJ2-5; unclear D gene. V was trimmed by 4 bases and J by 5 bases, leaving 12 bases between them. From germline, CDR1 is SGHNT and CDR2 YYREEE (reference sequence). The CDR3 is 13 residues long. The CDR3 DNA sequence: TGTGCCAGCAGCAAGGACCTGTGGGAGACCCAGTACTTC. Protein sequence: CASSKDLWETQYF.

This clonotype was seen repeatedly, ten times or more. The J gene is TRBJ2-7, the V gene TRBV6-2 or TRBV6-3; the D call may be TRBD1 or TRBD2 (5 bases each). This CDR3 contains 15 residues. Germline loops: CDR1 MNHEY, CDR2 SVGEGT. The V and J ends lost 3 bases and 6 bases respectively, with 18 bases between them. CDR3 in DNA: TGTGCCAGCAGTTATTCGGGCAGGGAGACGGCCGAGCAGTACTTC. Translating gives CASSYSGRETAEQYF.

This clonotype was observed at least ten times. This rearrangement joins TRBV6-1 to TRBJ2-3; no firm D call. The V and J ends lost 0 bases and 3 bases respectively, with 4 bases between them. Germline V gives CDR1 MNHNS, CDR2 SASEGT. The CDR3 covers 13 residues. CDR3 sequence: CASSEAWTDTQYF. The CDR3 bases are TGTGCCAGCAGTGAAGCGTGGACAGATACGCAGTATTTT.

Ten or more counts support this clonotype. This chain links TRBV5-1 with TRBJ2-7; the match to TRBD1 covers 8 bases. The CDR3 is 14 amino acids. V lost 3 bases and J lost 5; bases outside the gene matches: 7. Germline CDR1 is SGHRS and CDR2 is YFSETQ. The CDR3 DNA is TGCGCCAGCAGCTCACTGGACAGGGACCACGAGCAGTACTTC. This codes for CASSSLDRDHEQYF.

This clonotype appeared a few times. V and J are TRBV6-1 and TRBJ2-4; D call uncertain. This CDR3 spans 14 amino acids. Trimming left V 7 bases short and J 1 base short, with 11 bases between. CDR1 and CDR2 (germline): MNHNS, SASEGT. The CDR3 coding sequence is TGTGCCAGCACGCCTACGTTCGCCAAAAACATTCAGTACTTC. Amino acids: CASTPTFAKNIQYF.

At least ten counts were recorded for this clonotype. V and J are TRBV19 and TRBJ1-1; no clear D gene. The CDR3 totals 11 residues. V lost 9 bases to trimming and J lost 1 base, with 6 bases between them. CDR1 and CDR2 (germline): LNHDA, SQIVND (reference sequence). CDR3 sequence reads: CASHRNTEAFF. In DNA form, the CDR3 reads TGTGCCAGCCATAGGAACACTGAAGCTTTCTTT.

The sample holds many counts of this clonotype. The chain employs TRBV7-9 and TRBJ2-1; the D call may be TRBD1 or TRBD2 (7 bases each). The CDR3 is 13 residues long. CDR1 SEHNR and CDR2 FQNEAQ come from the germline V gene (reference sequence). The CDR3 sequence: CAVGGGDYNEQFF. The CDR3 nucleotides are TGTGCTGTGGGAGGGGGCGATTACAATGAGCAGTTCTTC.

This clonotype was seen at least ten times. The V and J genes are TRBV18 and TRBJ2-1; D gene unclear. Trimming removed 3 bases from V and 0 bases from J, with 15 bases in between. Germline assignment: CDR1 KGHSH and CDR2 LQKENI. The CDR3 is 17 residues long. The CDR3 nucleotides read TGTGCCAGCTCACCTTCGACCGTGTTGGGCTCCTACAATGAGCAGTTCTTC. Residues: CASSPSTVLGSYNEQFF.

The chain links TRBV28 to TRBJ1-1, with TRBD1 matching 8 bases. The CDR3 length is 14 residues. Losses at the gene ends were 5 bases for V and 7 bases for J; bases not matched to a gene: 9. Germline CDR1 MDHEN, CDR2 SYDVKM. The CDR3 here is CASSGGQGYSEAFF. CDR3 in DNA: TGTGCCAGCAGTGGCGGACAGGGATACAGTGAAGCTTTCTTT.

In its sample, this clonotype was seen many times. The chain uses TRBV3-1 and TRBJ2-7; D uncertain. The CDR3 runs to 15 residues. Germline lookup yields CDR1 LGHDT and CDR2 YNNKEL (reference sequence). Between the trimmed V and J ends, which lost 5 bases and 6 bases, there was a span of 20 bases. For the CDR3, the DNA is TGTGCCAGCAGCTCCGACTCACAAAGTTTCGGCGAGCAGTACTTC. This encodes CASSSDSQSFGEQYF.

Turning to this clonotype: A far larger clone is only one base removed, so a read error is likely. This chain connects TRBV10-2 to TRBJ2-1; possibly TRBD2 for D (5 bases). V lost 10 bases to trimming and J lost 10 bases, with 20 bases between them. The CDR3 length is 13 residues. Germline CDR1 reads WSHSY; CDR2 reads SAAADI. The CDR3 bases are TGCGCCACCACGGGAAGAGGAGCCTACGAGCAGTTCTTC. Protein sequence: CATTGRGAYEQFF.

This clonotype was recorded at least ten times. This sequence joins TRBV15 and TRBJ2-2, with TRBD2 matching over 9 bases. Germline lookup yields CDR1 LNHNV and CDR2 YYDKDF (reference sequence). The CDR3 covers 15 residues. V was pared by 2 bases and J by 6 bases, with 4 bases of the junction left unmatched. CDR3 in amino acids: CATSRRREGAGELFF. The CDR3 DNA is TGTGCCACCAGCAGACGGCGGGAGGGAGCCGGGGAGCTGTTTTTT.

In its sample, this clonotype was seen many times. The chain joins TRBV12-3 or TRBV12-4 to TRBJ2-7; 13 bases line up with TRBD2. The CDR3 extends over 17 amino acids. Germline trimming cut 2 bases from V and 4 bases from J; bases unmatched to any gene: 8. The CDR3 here is CASSLTKGLAGKYEQYF. The CDR3 DNA is TGTGCCAGCAGTTTAACAAAGGGACTAGCGGGGAAGTACGAGCAGTACTTC.

This clonotype was found many times. V gene TRBV29-1 combines with J gene TRBJ1-1; the match to TRBD1 covers 10 bases. Per the germline V gene, CDR1 is SQVTM and CDR2 is ANQGSEA. J gave up 6 bases and V 4 bases, and 5 bases lay outside the gene matches. The CDR3 length is 13 residues. In DNA form, the CDR3 reads TGCAGCGTTGTGGGACAGGGGATAGCTGAAGCTTTCTTT. Amino acids: CSVVGQGIAEAFF. The full variable domain, completed using reference TRBV29-1 and TRBJ1-1, is SAVISQKPSRDICQRGTSLTIQCQVDSQVTMMFWYRQQPGQSLTLIATANQGSEATYESGFVIDKFPISRPNLTFSTLTVSNMSPEDSSIYLCSVVGQGIAEAFFGQGTRLTVV.

This clonotype was detected many times. The V gene is TRBV28, the J gene TRBJ2-1; TRBD2 aligns across 10 bases. Trimming cost V 5 bases and J 3 bases; bases outside gene matches: 7. Germline CDR1 reads MDHEN; CDR2 reads SYDVKM. The CDR3 extends over 16 amino acids. CDR3 loop: CASSKGLAEYYNEQFF. CDR3 DNA: TGTGCCAGCAGTAAAGGACTAGCGGAGTACTACAATGAGCAGTTCTTC.

This clonotype was recorded at least ten times. The chain is built from TRBV24-1 and TRBJ2-1; unclear D gene. The CDR3 totals 13 residues. Per the germline V gene, CDR1 is KGHDR and CDR2 is SFDVKD. V was shortened by 4 bases and J by 5 bases, with 8 bases between the two germline ends. In DNA form, the CDR3 reads TGTGCCACCAGTGAACCAGCCCACAATGAGCAGTTCTTC. Encoded protein: CATSEPAHNEQFF.

V gene TRBV6-5 combines with J gene TRBJ1-6; 7 bases are shared with TRBD1. Germline V gene lookup returns CDR1 MNHEY and CDR2 SVGAGI. J gave up 3 bases and V 6 bases, and 8 bases lay outside the gene matches. The CDR3 length is 16 residues. The CDR3 bases are TGTGCCAGCAGCCCCCTACGGGACAGCTATAATTCACCCCTCCACTTT. Translation gives CASSPLRDSYNSPLHF.